The 15 T cell receptor beta chains reported below all come from one sample, sequenced in a study of identical twins. TCRdb passed the 5' RACE reads through MiXCR, listing each CDR3 protein once. The repertoire includes 1.5 million to 2 million distinct CDR3 sequences, roughly 35% of them detected once, and 0.25% to 0.3% sits in the top ten. Sequencing was performed on cord blood. The source of these receptors is a newborn girl in good health.

The V and J genes are TRBV14 and TRBJ1-1, with unresolved D. This CDR3 has 15 residues. Trimming shortened V by 0 bases and J by 1 base, and 9 bases separated the two germline ends. Germline-derived CDR1 and CDR2 are SGHDN and FVKESK. This CDR3 is CASSQDRAWNTEAFF. The CDR3 DNA reads TGTGCCAGCAGCCAAGATAGGGCCTGGAACACTGAAGCTTTCTTT.

J is TRBJ1-1 and V is TRBV5-1; D may be TRBD1 (6 bases). The CDR3 length is 14 residues. Germline CDR1 SGHRS, CDR2 YFSETQ. Trimming took off 0 bases at V and 6 bases at J, with 12 bases between the two ends. Here the CDR3 DNA reads TGCGCCAGCAGCTTGGATTGGGCAGGGGCTGAAGCTTTCTTT. Translated, it gives CASSLDWAGAEAFF.

This clonotype came up once. This chain links TRBV7-2 with TRBJ2-5; D unresolved. The length of the CDR3 is 15 residues. CDR1 is SGHTA and CDR2 is FQGNSA in the germline V gene. V gave up 3 bases and J gave up 5 bases, with 16 bases separating them. The CDR3 sequence: CASSLSVPGRETQYF. The CDR3 DNA is TGTGCCAGCAGCTTGTCTGTACCGGGTCGGGAGACCCAGTACTTC.

The chain has TRBV7-2 and TRBJ1-5; the match to TRBD1 covers 7 bases. This CDR3 is built from 15 residues. The trim removed 1 base at V and 3 bases at J, leaving 3 bases unmatched. Germline CDR1 reads SGHTA; CDR2 reads FQGNSA. The CDR3 is CASSLGGQHNQPQHF. The CDR3 region has the DNA TGTGCCAGCAGCTTAGGGGGACAGCACAATCAGCCCCAGCATTTT.

Only a few counts were recorded for this clonotype. The gene calls are TRBV12-3 or TRBV12-4 and TRBJ2-5; D is unresolved. This CDR3 contains 12 residues. V was shortened by 6 bases and J by 13 bases, with 18 bases between the two germline ends. The CDR3 DNA reads as TGTGCCAGCAGATTTAACAAAGACGGTCTGTACTTC. Its translation is CASRFNKDGLYF.

In this sample, this clonotype turned up a few times. The CDR3 is CSAFDTYGYTF. CDR3 sequence (DNA): TGCAGTGCCTTTGACACCTATGGCTACACCTTC. The rearrangement links TRBV20-1 to TRBJ1-2; D is uncertain. With 6 bases removed from V and 4 bases from J, the gap between germline ends came to 9 bases. Germline lookup yields CDR1 DFQATT and CDR2 SNEGSKA (reference sequence). The CDR3 has 11 residues.

The J gene is TRBJ2-3, the V gene TRBV5-5; the match to TRBD1 covers 7 bases. The CDR3 totals 14 residues. Germline V gene sequence: CDR1 SGHKS, CDR2 YYEKEE (reference sequence). V shed 3 bases and J 3 bases; nucleotides not matched to a gene: 4. The CDR3 loop reads CASSYRGTTDTQYF. CDR3 sequence (DNA): TGTGCCAGCAGCTACAGGGGAACAACAGATACGCAGTATTTT.

The rearrangement joins TRBV11-2 to TRBJ2-3; TRBD1 matches 9 bases. This CDR3 region has 17 residues. The germline V gene encodes CDR1 SGHAT and CDR2 FQNNGV. V dropped 9 bases and J dropped 4; count of bases not matched to a gene: 17. The CDR3 DNA reads TGTGCCAGTACCGAATACTGGGGGACAGGGTTTTCAGATACGCAGTATTTT. It codes for CASTEYWGTGFSDTQYF.

The rearrangement joins TRBV20-1 to TRBJ2-1, with 10 nucleotides matching TRBD1. From germline, CDR1 is DFQATT and CDR2 SNEGSKA (reference sequence). V gave up 0 bases and J gave up 10 bases; unmatched junction bases: 9. The CDR3 extends over 15 amino acids. In DNA form, the CDR3 reads TGCAGTGCTAGAGACCCGAGACAGGGGGCGAACGAGCAGTTCTTC. Translation: CSARDPRQGANEQFF.

The chain carries TRBV10-3 and TRBJ2-7; D is possibly TRBD2 (7 bases). The germline gives CDR1 ENHRY, CDR2 SYGVKD. This CDR3 region has 15 residues. V lost 0 bases and J 3 bases, leaving 12 bases between the germline ends. DNA for the CDR3: TGTGCCATCAGTGAGTCGCGAAGGGGGGGCTACGAGCAGTACTTC. Protein: CAISESRRGGYEQYF.

The genes are TRBV10-2 and TRBJ2-5; D possibly uses TRBD1 or TRBD2 (6 bases each). Germline V lookup: CDR1 WSHSY, CDR2 SAAADI. Trimming removed 5 bases at V and 1 base at J, with 17 bases between. The CDR3 extends over 16 amino acids. The CDR3 reads CASSKGGLEAQETQYF. The CDR3 DNA is TGCGCCAGCAGTAAGGGGGGACTCGAGGCCCAAGAGACCCAGTACTTC.

As concerns this clonotype: With a much larger clone just one base away, this may be a read error. The chain couples TRBV20-1 to TRBJ2-7; 7 bases match TRBD2. The trim removed 5 bases at V and 2 bases at J, leaving 6 bases unmatched. Germline-derived CDR1 and CDR2 are DFQATT and SNEGSKA (reference sequence). CDR3 length: 13 amino acids. CDR3 DNA: TGCAGTGCTGGGGACTATGCTCCCTACGAGCAGTACTTC. Residues: CSAGDYAPYEQYF.

This clonotype was seen many times. The chain links TRBV20-1 to TRBJ1-5; no definite D call. V gave up 3 bases and J gave up 0 bases, with 6 bases separating them. Looked up from germline, CDR1 is DFQATT and CDR2 is SNEGSKA (reference sequence). The CDR3 loop spans 13 amino acids. The DNA for the CDR3 is TGCAGTGCTAGGGGGAATAGCAATCAGCCCCAGCATTTT. It specifies CSARGNSNQPQHF.

With regard to this clonotype: Just one base apart from a much larger clone, this may be a read error. The V call is TRBV10-3, the J call TRBJ2-3; TRBD2 matches at 7 bases. The CDR3 length is 13 residues. J gave up 10 bases and V 0 bases, and 4 bases lay outside the gene matches. Germline CDR1 reads ENHRY; CDR2 reads SYGVKD. CDR3 loop: CAISESPGGAQYF. Here the CDR3 DNA reads TGTGCCATCAGTGAGTCGCCGGGAGGTGCGCAGTATTTT.

This clonotype was observed a handful of times. The chain is built from TRBV10-3 and TRBJ1-1, with TRBD1 matching over 7 bases. The junction had 2 bases not matched to a gene; V was cut back by 4 bases and J by 3 bases. Germline V gene data show CDR1 as ENHRY and CDR2 as SYGVKD. The length of the CDR3 is 13 residues. The CDR3 DNA follows: TGTGCCATCAGTGGACAGGGCCACACTGAAGCTTTCTTT. It translates to CAISGQGHTEAFF.